Below are 3 T cell receptor beta chains sequenced from a single sample in a study of cytomegalovirus exposure and HLA in healthy donors. 60 Vbeta and 13 Jbeta primers were used in PCR. Clones were sequenced by immunoSEQ multiplex PCR, and TCRdb holds only the in-frame ones, with some missing. The profile shows 70,000 to 90,000 clones, 65% to 70% of them singletons. The specimen sequenced was PBMCs. The receptors originated from a man in his forties in good health and CMV-seropositive.

V usage is TRBV27 and J usage is TRBJ1-6; D perhaps matches TRBD1 (5 bases). V shed 3 bases and J shed 7 bases, with 10 bases lying between them. Germline CDR1 MNHEY, CDR2 SMNVEV (reference sequence). This CDR3 comprises 14 residues. CDR3 protein: CASSFGAMNSPLHF. CDR3 in DNA: TGTGCCAGCAGTTTTGGGGCCATGAATTCACCCCTCCACTTT.

The rearrangement uses TRBV28 and TRBJ1-1; D remains ambiguous. The CDR3 consists of 14 residues. V was shortened by 2 bases and J by 0 bases, with 7 bases between the two germline ends. CDR1 and CDR2 (germline): MDHEN, SYDVKM. The CDR3 DNA follows: TGTGCCAGCAGTTTACTTATTATGAACACTGAAGCTTTCTTT. It yields the protein CASSLLIMNTEAFF.

The gene calls are TRBV19 and TRBJ2-7; 7 bases line up with TRBD1. Trimming at V came to 3 bases and at J to 1 base, leaving 6 bases not matched to a gene. This CDR3 has 15 amino acids. Germline CDR1 is LNHDA and CDR2 is SQIVND (reference sequence). In DNA form, the CDR3 reads TGTGCCAGTAGTATTCAAACAGGGGCTTCCTACGAGCAGTACTTC. Translation: CASSIQTGASYEQYF. The whole variable domain, remainder taken from reference TRBV19 and TRBJ2-7, is DGGITQSPKYLFRKEGQNVTLSCEQNLNHDAMYWYRQDPGQGLRLIYYSQIVNDFQKGDIAEGYSVSREKKESFPLTVTSAQKNPTAFYLCASSIQTGASYEQYFGPGTRLTVT.